Sequencing of this T cell receptor beta chain was carried out in a study of blood T cell repertoires in COVID-19 (TCRdb year 2020). Notes on the research overall: The collaborator samples originated in the United States, Italy and Spain and spanned the acute and convalescent phases of COVID-19. The prospective study material was composed of cDNA or gDNA derived from T cells, B-cell-depleted T cells, or PBMCs. Deeply sampled blood TCRbeta repertoires from subjects exposed to, actively infected with, or recovered from COVID-19 were included in the dataset. The repertoires were made available in a free public database intended to serve as a resource for research on the immune response to SARS-CoV-2. Samples came from the ongoing ImmuneRACE study (first 160 participants) plus 1,254 subjects from 6 global collaborators. The sample metadata nearly always contained a de-identified subject ID, COVID-19 status, age in years and sex. Where available, HLA class I and class II types were obtained from metadata supplied by the sample provider rather than from assay-based typing.

The collaborating institutions used their own protocols to collect whole blood in K2EDTA tubes. For TCRbeta analysis, collaborators shipped samples as frozen whole blood, isolated PBMCs, or DNA extracted from either of those sample types. In its sample, this clone was seen a few times. Its antigen remains undetermined. No base quality values were provided; no much bigger clone lies one nucleotide off. The CDR3 covers 13 residues, taking in both the cysteine and the phenylalanine. Only CDR3 DNA is held: 39 bases, read in frame from base 1. CDR1 and CDR2 are read off the germline V gene as SGHNT and YENEEA. At the junction V is shortened by 5 bases and J by 3 bases; bases outside the gene matches: 3. Study-wide conclusions, independent of this receptor: Clinical and demographic metadata were provided uncurated, with the amount varying by source and participant.

The immunoSEQ Assay, a bias-controlled multiplex PCR, was used to amplify TCRbeta CDR3 regions from genomic DNA. Concerning the study's data processing: Nucleated cell counts per sample were estimated from amplification of reference gene primers within the assay. To quantify the absolute abundance of each unique TCRbeta CDR3 rearrangement, sequence reads were collapsed and filtered. For each sample, productive Simpson clonality was calculated by taking the square root of Simpson's diversity index across productive rearrangements. The source is immuneACCESS, and TCRdb retained only in-frame sequences with V and J called. Part of the clones is not carried over; for the studies checked, unresolved V genes explain less than half of this, and the remainder is unexplained. The D gene and trimming were derived from the DNA, and the V and J assignments and clone size from that table. The sample table holds approximately 30,000 clones, of which roughly 89% were seen once. About 15% of the sample belongs to the ten largest clones.

The receptor's source is a human donor in a cohort sampled during active COVID-19. The source material was peripheral blood. The chain couples TRBV11-3 to TRBJ1-1; 7 bases in the junction line up with TRBD1. The sequence in DNA is TGTGCCAGCAGCGCTCAGGGGGACACTGAAGCTTTCTTT. This encodes CASSAQGDTEAFF. The CDR3, completed at both ends by the reference TRBV11-3 and TRBJ1-1 genes, gives the full variable domain EAGVVQSPRYKIIEKKQPVAFWCNPISGHNTLYWYLQNLGQGPELLIRYENEEAVDDSQLPKDRFSAERLKGVDSTLKIQPAELGDSAVYLCASSAQGDTEAFFGQGTRLTVV.